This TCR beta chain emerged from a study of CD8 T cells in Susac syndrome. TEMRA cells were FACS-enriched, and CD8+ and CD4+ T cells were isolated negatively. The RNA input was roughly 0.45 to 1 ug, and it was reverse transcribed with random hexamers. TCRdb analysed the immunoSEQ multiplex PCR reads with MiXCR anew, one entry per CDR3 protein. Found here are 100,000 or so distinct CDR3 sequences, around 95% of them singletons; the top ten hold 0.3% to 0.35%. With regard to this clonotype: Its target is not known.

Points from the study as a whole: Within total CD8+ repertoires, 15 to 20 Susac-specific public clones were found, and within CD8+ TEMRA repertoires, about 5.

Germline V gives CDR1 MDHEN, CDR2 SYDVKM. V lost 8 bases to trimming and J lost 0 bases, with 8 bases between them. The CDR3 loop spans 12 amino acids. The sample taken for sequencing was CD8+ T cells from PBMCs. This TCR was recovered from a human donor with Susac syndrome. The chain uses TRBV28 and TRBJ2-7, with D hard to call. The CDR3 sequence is CASESSSYEQYF. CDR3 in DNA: TGTGCCAGCGAGTCCAGCTCCTACGAGCAGTACTTC.